This T cell receptor beta chain was sequenced during a study of blood T cell repertoires in COVID-19. Looked up from germline, CDR1 is MGHRA and CDR2 is YSYEKL. The CDR3 runs 16 residues. V shed 2 bases and J 4 bases; nucleotides not matched to a gene: 6. This clone showed up just a few times. Repertoires were generated with immunoSEQ multiplex PCR, while TCRdb's copy carries only in-frame clones and drops some. The table includes approximately 260,000 clones, about 90% detected once. This clonotype was sampled from a woman in her sixties who had recovered from COVID-19. Specimen: PBMCs or T cells enriched from blood (not recorded which). The chain links TRBV4-1 to TRBJ1-5, with 9 bases fitting TRBD1. The chain's CDR3 is CASSQRTGDTNQPQHF. Here the CDR3 DNA reads TGCGCCAGCAGCCAACGGACAGGGGATACTAATCAGCCCCAGCATTTT.